The T cell receptor beta chain under discussion was sequenced for a study of blood T cells in healthy people across ages. Findings and limits, study-wide: No conclusive comparison of naive versus antigen-experienced cells was possible with unsorted PBMCs.

Combining a sample-barcoded 5' primer with a J-beta primer mix, a second PCR ran for 7 to 11 cycles. Every cDNA molecule carried a tag from a template-switch adaptor bearing 12 random nucleotides. Each CDR3 protein gets one entry after TCRdb re-called the 5' RACE reads with MiXCR. Among roughly 1,800,000 distinct CDR3 sequences, around half were seen once, and the ten largest hold approximately 2%. Investigators took about 10 milliliters of peripheral blood from every donor. Turning to this clonotype: What it binds is unknown.

This sequence originates from a woman in her 40s in good health. Sequenced material: blood.

The CDR3 spells CASSLDPHRYSYEQYF. Written as DNA, the CDR3 is TGTGCCAGCAGCTTGGACCCTCACAGGTACTCCTACGAGCAGTACTTC. The chain recombines TRBV5-6 with TRBJ2-7; weak D call: TRBD1 (5 bases). This CDR3 is built from 16 residues. The germline gives CDR1 SGHDT, CDR2 YYEEEE. V was clipped by 0 bases and J by 0 bases, with 13 bases between them.